Shown below are 11 T cell receptor beta chains from a single sample sequenced in a study of CD4 T cells in relation to SARS-CoV-2 and coronaviruses. The data were produced by immunoSEQ multiplex PCR, yet TCRdb's version contains in-frame clones alone and is incomplete. The sample includes tens of thousands of clones, 75% to 90% of them seen just once. Before the COVID-19 pandemic, during about 2010-2018, CD4+ T cells were taken from unexposed donors. Specimen: memory CD4+ T cells from PBMCs. The receptors come from a human donor in good health.

V gene TRBV5-5 combines with J gene TRBJ2-7; D could derive from TRBD1 or TRBD2 (5 bases each). Germline CDR1 reads SGHKS; CDR2 reads YYEKEE (reference sequence). This CDR3 is 13 amino acids long. V lost 5 bases, J lost 3 bases, and 12 bases lay in between. CDR3 amino acids: CASRRGPVYEQYF. The DNA of the CDR3 is TGTGCCAGCAGAAGGGGACCGGTCTACGAGCAGTACTTC.

The rearrangement links TRBV9 to TRBJ2-2; TRBD2 agrees at 10 bases. The CDR3 sequence is 18 residues long. Germline V lookup: CDR1 SGDLS, CDR2 YYNGEE. J gave up 0 bases and V 3 bases, and 8 bases lay outside the gene matches. For the CDR3, the DNA is TGTGCCAGCAGCGCACCCAACACTAGCGGGGCGAACACCGGGGAGCTGTTTTTT. It translates to CASSAPNTSGANTGELFF.

V usage is TRBV3-1 (or the pseudogene TRBV3-2) and J usage is TRBJ1-1; TRBD1 agrees at 7 bases. Unmatched junction bases numbered 6, after V lost 3 bases and J lost 5 bases. The germline CDR1 and CDR2 sequences are LGHDT and YNNKEL (reference sequence). The length of the CDR3 is 14 residues. CDR3 in DNA: TGTGCCAGCAGCCACGGCTCAGGGGGGACTGAAGCTTTCTTT. Its protein product is CASSHGSGGTEAFF.

The chain carries TRBV5-3 and TRBJ2-7, with TRBD2 matching 9 bases. TRBV5-3 is an ORF; its function is uncertain. The ends lost 0 bases at V and 2 bases at J; junction bases unmatched: 3. The CDR3 is 15 amino acids. The CDR3 region has the DNA TGTGCCAGAAGCTTGGAACTAGCGGGCCCCTACGAGCAGTACTTC. Residues: CARSLELAGPYEQYF.

J is TRBJ2-2 and V is TRBV28; unclear D gene. The V and J ends lost 5 bases and 3 bases respectively, with 13 bases between them. The CDR3 runs to 15 residues. CDR1 is MDHEN and CDR2 is SYDVKM in the germline V gene. CDR3 in DNA: TGTGCCAGCAGTCCCCCGGGTAGATACACCGGGGAGCTGTTTTTT. It is translated as CASSPPGRYTGELFF.

V and J are TRBV5-1 and TRBJ2-3; TRBD2 agrees at 7 bases. CDR3 length: 16 amino acids. V gave up 0 bases and J gave up 3 bases; unmatched junction bases: 7. CDR1 and CDR2 from the germline V gene are SGHRS and YFSETQ. The CDR3 spells CASSLVRRESTDTQYF. The CDR3 bases are TGCGCCAGCAGCTTGGTTCGGCGGGAGAGTACAGATACGCAGTATTTT.

This sequence joins TRBV5-1 and TRBJ2-1, with D maybe TRBD2 (5 bases). CDR3 length equals 15 residues. Germline V gives CDR1 SGHRS, CDR2 YFSETQ. V gave up 5 bases and J gave up 7 bases, with 19 bases separating them. The CDR3 is CASRPSSRTSNEQFF. In DNA, the CDR3 is TGCGCCAGCAGGCCATCTAGCAGAACAAGTAATGAGCAGTTCTTC. Together with reference TRBV5-1 and TRBJ2-1, the CDR3 gives the full variable domain: KAGVTQTPRYLIKTRGQQVTLSCSPISGHRSVSWYQQTPGQGLQFLFEYFSETQRNKGNFPGRFSGRQFSNSRSEMNVSTLELGDSALYLCASRPSSRTSNEQFFGPGTRLTVL.

The chain links TRBV7-9 to TRBJ1-6; D might be TRBD1 (5 bases). Trimming stripped 7 bases from V and 10 bases from J, with 17 bases between. The CDR3 loop spans 14 amino acids. Germline loops: CDR1 SEHNR, CDR2 FQNEAQ (reference sequence). Written as DNA, the CDR3 is TGTGCCAGCATGGACGGGACGGGTGTGTCACCCCTCCACTTT. It yields the protein CASMDGTGVSPLHF.

This clone occurred once. The chain carries TRBV27 and TRBJ1-1, with TRBD1 matching over 9 bases. The CDR3 covers 15 residues. Germline CDR1 reads MNHEY; CDR2 reads SMNVEV (reference sequence). Unmatched junction bases numbered 7, after V lost 2 bases and J lost 6 bases. The CDR3 nucleotides read TGTGCCAGCAGTTTAAGACAGACAGGGGGTCCTGAAGCTTTCTTT. Protein sequence: CASSLRQTGGPEAFF.

V and J are TRBV2 and TRBJ1-2; D possibly corresponds to TRBD1 (6 bases). Germline CDR1 and CDR2: SNHLY and FYNNEI. This CDR3 is built from 17 residues. The V end was cut by 6 bases, the J end by 0 bases, with 20 bases between. The CDR3 bases are TGTGCCAGCAGAGCGGACAGAGACTACGTATCTAACTATGGCTACACCTTC. This codes for CASRADRDYVSNYGYTF.

Here the CDR3 DNA reads TGTGCCAGCAGCCCCCGGGACTCGAACACCGGGGAGCTGTTTTTT. Amino acid sequence: CASSPRDSNTGELFF. The genes are TRBV4-2 and TRBJ2-2, with a possible D match to TRBD2 (6 bases). Germline-derived CDR1 and CDR2 are LGHNA and YNFKEQ. V was pared by 4 bases and J by 0 bases, with 9 bases between. The length of the CDR3 is 15 residues.